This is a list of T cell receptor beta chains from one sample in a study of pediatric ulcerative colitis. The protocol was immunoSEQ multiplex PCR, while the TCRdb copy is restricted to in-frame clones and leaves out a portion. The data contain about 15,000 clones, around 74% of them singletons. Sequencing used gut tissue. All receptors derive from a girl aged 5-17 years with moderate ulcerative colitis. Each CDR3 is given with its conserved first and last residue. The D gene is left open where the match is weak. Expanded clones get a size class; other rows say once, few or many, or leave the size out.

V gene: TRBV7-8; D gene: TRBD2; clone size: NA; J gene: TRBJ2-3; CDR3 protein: CASSFDLAVPDLFRTDTQYF; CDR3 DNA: TGTGCCAGCAGCTTCGATCTAGCGGTACCTGACCTTTTCCGCACAGATACGCAGTATTTT
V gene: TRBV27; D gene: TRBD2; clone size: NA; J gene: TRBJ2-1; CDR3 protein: CASRPGLAPPEQFF; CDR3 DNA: TGTGCCAGCAGGCCGGGACTAGCCCCCCCCGAGCAGTTCTTC
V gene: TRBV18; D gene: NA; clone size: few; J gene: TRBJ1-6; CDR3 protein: CASSDLSDSPLHF; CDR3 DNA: TGTGCCAGCTCCGATCTCAGTGATTCACCCCTCCACTTT
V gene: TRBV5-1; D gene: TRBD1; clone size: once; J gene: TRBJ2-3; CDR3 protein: CASRTGQELKADTQYF; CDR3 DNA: TGCGCCAGCAGAACTGGACAGGAGCTCAAAGCAGATACGCAGTATTTT
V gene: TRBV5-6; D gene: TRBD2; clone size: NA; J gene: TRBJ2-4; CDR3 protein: CASSLKGREGRGNIQYF; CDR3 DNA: TGTGCCAGCAGCTTGAAGGGACGGGAGGGCCGAGGGAACATTCAGTACTTC
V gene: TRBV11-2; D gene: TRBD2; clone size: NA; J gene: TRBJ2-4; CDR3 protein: CASSTSGGAWNIQYF; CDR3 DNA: TGTGCCAGCAGCACTAGCGGGGGGGCCTGGAACATTCAGTACTTC
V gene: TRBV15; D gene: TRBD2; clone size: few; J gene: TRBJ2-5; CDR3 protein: CATSRVTSGETQYF; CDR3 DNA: TGTGCCACCAGCAGAGTAACTAGCGGGGAGACCCAGTACTTC
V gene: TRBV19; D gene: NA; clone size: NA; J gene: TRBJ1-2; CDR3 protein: CASSIVAGFNYGYTF; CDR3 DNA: TGTGCCAGTAGTATCGTTGCAGGCTTTAACTATGGCTACACCTTC
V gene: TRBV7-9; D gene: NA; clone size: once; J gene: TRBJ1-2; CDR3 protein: CASSLDGGIYGYTF; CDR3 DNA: TGTGCCAGCAGCTTAGACGGGGGGATCTATGGCTACACCTTC
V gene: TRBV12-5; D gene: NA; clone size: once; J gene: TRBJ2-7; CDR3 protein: CASGLPGGLGYEQYF; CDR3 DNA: TGTGCTAGTGGTTTGCCCGGGGGCCTAGGCTACGAGCAGTACTTC
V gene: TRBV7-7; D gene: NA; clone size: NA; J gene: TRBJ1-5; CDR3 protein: CASSWGAGQPQHF; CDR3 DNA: TGTGCTAGCAGCTGGGGGGCGGGTCAGCCCCAGCATTTT
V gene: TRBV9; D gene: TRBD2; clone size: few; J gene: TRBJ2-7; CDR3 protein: CASSPTGLAYEQYF; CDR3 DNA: TGTGCCAGCAGCCCTACGGGACTAGCCTACGAGCAGTACTTC
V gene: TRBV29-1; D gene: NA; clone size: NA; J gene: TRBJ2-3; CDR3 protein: CSVEDRAATDTQYF; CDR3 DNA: TGCAGCGTTGAAGATCGGGCAGCCACAGATACGCAGTATTTT
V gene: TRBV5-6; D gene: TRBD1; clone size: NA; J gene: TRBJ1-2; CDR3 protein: CASSFGTGGNYGYTF; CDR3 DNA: TGTGCCAGCAGCTTTGGAACAGGGGGAAACTATGGCTACACCTTC
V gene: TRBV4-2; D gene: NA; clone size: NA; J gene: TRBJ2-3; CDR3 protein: CASSQAKGGGADTQYF; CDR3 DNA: TGTGCCAGCAGCCAAGCTAAGGGGGGCGGGGCAGATACGCAGTATTTT
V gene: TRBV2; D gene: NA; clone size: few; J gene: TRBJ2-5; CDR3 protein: CASRRFGGSQETQYF; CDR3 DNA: TGTGCCAGCAGACGCTTTGGGGGGAGCCAAGAGACCCAGTACTTC
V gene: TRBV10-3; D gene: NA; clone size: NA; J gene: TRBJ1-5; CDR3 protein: CAISTDGSNQPQHF; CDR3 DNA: TGTGCCATCAGTACTGACGGAAGCAATCAGCCCCAGCATTTT
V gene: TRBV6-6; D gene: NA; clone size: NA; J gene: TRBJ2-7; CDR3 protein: CASLGGGSSEQYF; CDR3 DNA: TGTGCCAGTTTAGGAGGGGGTTCGTCTGAGCAGTACTTC
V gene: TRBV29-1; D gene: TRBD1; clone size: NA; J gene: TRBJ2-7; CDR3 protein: CSVEGTGRSYEQYF; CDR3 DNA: TGCAGCGTTGAAGGGACAGGGCGCTCCTACGAGCAGTACTTC
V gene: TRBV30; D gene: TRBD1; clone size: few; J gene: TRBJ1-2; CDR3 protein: CAWSFSRGLSYGYTF; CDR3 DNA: TGTGCCTGGAGTTTTAGCAGGGGGCTAAGCTATGGCTACACCTTC